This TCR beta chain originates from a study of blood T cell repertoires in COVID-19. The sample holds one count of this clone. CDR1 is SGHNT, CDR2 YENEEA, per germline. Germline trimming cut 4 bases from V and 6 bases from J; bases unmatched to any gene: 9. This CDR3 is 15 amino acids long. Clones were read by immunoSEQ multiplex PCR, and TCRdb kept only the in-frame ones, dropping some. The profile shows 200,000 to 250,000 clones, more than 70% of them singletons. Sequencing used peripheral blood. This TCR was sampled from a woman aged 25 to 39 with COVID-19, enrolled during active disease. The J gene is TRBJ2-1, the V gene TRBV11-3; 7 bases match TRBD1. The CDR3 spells CASSSGTVDSNEQFF. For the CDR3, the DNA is TGTGCCAGCAGCTCCGGGACAGTGGACTCCAATGAGCAGTTCTTC.